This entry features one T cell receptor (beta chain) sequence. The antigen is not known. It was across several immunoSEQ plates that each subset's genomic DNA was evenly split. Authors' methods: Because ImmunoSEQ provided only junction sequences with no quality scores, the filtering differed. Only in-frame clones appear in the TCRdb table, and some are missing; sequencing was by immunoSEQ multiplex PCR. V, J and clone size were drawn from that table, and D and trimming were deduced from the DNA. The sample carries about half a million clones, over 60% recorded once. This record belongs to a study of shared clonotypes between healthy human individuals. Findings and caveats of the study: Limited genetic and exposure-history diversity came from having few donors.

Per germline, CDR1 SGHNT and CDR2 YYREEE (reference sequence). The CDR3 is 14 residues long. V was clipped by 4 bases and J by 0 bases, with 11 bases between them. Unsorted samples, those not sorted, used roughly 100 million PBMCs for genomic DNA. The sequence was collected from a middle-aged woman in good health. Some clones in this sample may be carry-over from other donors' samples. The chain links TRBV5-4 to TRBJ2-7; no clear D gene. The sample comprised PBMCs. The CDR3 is CASSPYSSSYEQYF. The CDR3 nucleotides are TGTGCCAGCAGCCCTTATTCGAGCTCCTACGAGCAGTACTTC. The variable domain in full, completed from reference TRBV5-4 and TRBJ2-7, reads ETGVTQSPTHLIKTRGQQVTLRCSSQSGHNTVSWYQQALGQGPQFIFQYYREEENGRGNFPPRFSGLQFPNYSSELNVNALELDDSALYLCASSPYSSSYEQYFGPGTRLTVT.